This TCR beta chain was identified during a study of human T cells and chemical hapten exposure. Whole-study findings and limits: Expanded TCRs grouped into significantly more large CDR3 similarity clusters than controls produced.

This clonotype was recorded many times. What it binds is unknown. Trimming pared 5 bases from V and 5 bases from J, leaving 15 bases between. The CDR3 has 14 residues. From germline, CDR1 is MDHEN and CDR2 SYDVKM. It was the library that attached unique molecular identifiers to individual cDNA molecules. TCRdb re-called the RACE reads through MiXCR, storing one row per CDR3 protein. The data contain a few hundred thousand distinct CDR3 sequences, approximately 5% of them singletons. Indicated time point: patch test 1, 2 weeks after DPC sensitization. This sample's treatment: therapeutic diphenylcyclopropenone sensitization with weekly scalp DPC. At every patch-test visit, blood was drawn before the patch test was applied. Alopecia patients deemed DPC-suitable, aged 18 to 70, excluding pregnancy.

This sequence joins TRBV28 and TRBJ1-1, with a possible D match to TRBD1 (5 bases). This specimen was whole blood, taken in connection with sensitization to the hapten diphenylcyclopropenone (DPC). The source of this sequence is a woman aged 45 to 65 with alopecia areata. Some clones in this sample may be carry-over from other donors' samples. CDR3 sequence (DNA): TGTGCCAGCAGTCCCCCCCGGGGGTGGACTGAAGCTTTCTTT. As protein: CASSPPRGWTEAFF.